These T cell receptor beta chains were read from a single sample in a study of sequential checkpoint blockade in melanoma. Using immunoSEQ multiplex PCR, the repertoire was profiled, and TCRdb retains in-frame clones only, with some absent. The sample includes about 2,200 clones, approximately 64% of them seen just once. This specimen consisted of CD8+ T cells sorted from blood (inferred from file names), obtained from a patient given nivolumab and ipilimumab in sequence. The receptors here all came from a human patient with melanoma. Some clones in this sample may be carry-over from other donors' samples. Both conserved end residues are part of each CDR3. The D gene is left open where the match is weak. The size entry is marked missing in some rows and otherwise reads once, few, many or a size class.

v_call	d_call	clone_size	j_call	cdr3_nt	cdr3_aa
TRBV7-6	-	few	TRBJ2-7	TGTGCCAGCAGCTTAGGAGTGGAGGGGGAGCAGTACTTC	CASSLGVEGEQYF
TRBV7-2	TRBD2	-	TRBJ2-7	TGTGCCAGCAGCACGACTAGCGGGGCAACCTACGAGCAGTACTTC	CASSTTSGATYEQYF
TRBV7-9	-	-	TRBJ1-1	TGTGCCAGCAGAACACCGGGACACATGAACACTGAAGCTTTCTTT	CASRTPGHMNTEAFF
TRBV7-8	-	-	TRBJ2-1	TGTGCCAGCAGCTTAGCGGGGGGGGGCTCCACTTACAATGAGCAGTTCTTC	CASSLAGGGSTYNEQFF
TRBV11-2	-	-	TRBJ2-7	TGTGCCAGCAGCTTATCCTCCGGGCGGGCTAACGAGCAGTACTTC	CASSLSSGRANEQYF
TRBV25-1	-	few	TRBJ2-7	TGTGCCAGCAGTGCTTCCGGGACACTACCTGAGCGTCGGTACTTC	CASSASGTLPERRYF
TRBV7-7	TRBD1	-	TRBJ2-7	TGTGCTAGCAGCTTTGGGACAGGCTTCTACGAGCAGTACTTC	CASSFGTGFYEQYF
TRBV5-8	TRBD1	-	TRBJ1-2	TGTGCCAGCAGCTCCCGGGACAGGGGCCTTACTAACTATGGCTACACCTTC	CASSSRDRGLTNYGYTF
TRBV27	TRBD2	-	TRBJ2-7	TGTGCCAGCAGTCCCCTTACGACTAGCGAGTCCTACGAGCAGTACTTC	CASSPLTTSESYEQYF
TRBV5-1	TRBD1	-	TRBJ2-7	TGCGCCAGCAGCGTCTGGACAGGGGGGATTACCGAGCAGTACTTC	CASSVWTGGITEQYF
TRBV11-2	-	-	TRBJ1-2	TGTGCCAGCAGCGCCTATATCCAGGGGGGCTACACCTTC	CASSAYIQGGYTF
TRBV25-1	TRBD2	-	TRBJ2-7	TGTGCCAGCAGTCGGGGGGAGGTCTACGAGCAGTACTTC	CASSRGEVYEQYF
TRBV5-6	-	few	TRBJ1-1	TGTGCCAGCAGCCCAAGTTCGGGGACTGAAGCTTTCTTT	CASSPSSGTEAFF
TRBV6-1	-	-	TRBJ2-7	TGTGCCAGCAGTGACAGGGGCGGAAGGTACGAGCAGTACTTC	CASSDRGGRYEQYF
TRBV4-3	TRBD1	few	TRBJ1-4	TGCGCCAGCAGCCAAGTCACAGGGGAAGCTGAAAAACTGTTTTTT	CASSQVTGEAEKLFF
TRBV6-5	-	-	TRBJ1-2	TGTGCCAGCAGTTACCTAAGCAGGGCTAACTATGGCTACACCTTC	CASSYLSRANYGYTF
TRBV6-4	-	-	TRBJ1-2	TGTGCCAGCAGTGACGGGGATGCGGGATATGGCTACACCTTC	CASSDGDAGYGYTF
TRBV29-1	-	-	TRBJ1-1	TGCAGCGTTGATGGGGGACACCAGAATGAAGCTTTCTTT	CSVDGGHQNEAFF
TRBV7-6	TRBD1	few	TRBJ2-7	TGTGCCAGCAGCTTTTTACCTACAGGGGGCAGAATGACCTACGAGCAGTACTTC	CASSFLPTGGRMTYEQYF
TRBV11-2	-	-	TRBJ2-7	TGTGCCAGCAGCTTAGACCCCCCCAGGGCTTCCTACTTC	CASSLDPPRASYF
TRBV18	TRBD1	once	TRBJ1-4	TGTGCCAGCTCACCTACAGGGGTCGGCGGAGAAAAACTGTTTTTT	CASSPTGVGGEKLFF
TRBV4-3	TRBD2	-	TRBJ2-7	TGCGCCAGCAGCCTCCGACTAGCGGGGGCCCGGGGCGAGCAGTACTTC	CASSLRLAGARGEQYF
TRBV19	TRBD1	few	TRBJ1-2	TGTGCCAGTAGTTCAGACAGGGGGATCAGCTATGGCTACACCTTC	CASSSDRGISYGYTF
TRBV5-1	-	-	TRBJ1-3	TGCGCCAGCAGCCTCCCGGGAGGGGACACCATATATTTT	CASSLPGGDTIYF
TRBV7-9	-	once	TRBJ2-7	TGTGCCAGCAGCTCCGAAGGGGGTCGCTCCTACGAGCAGTACTTC	CASSSEGGRSYEQYF
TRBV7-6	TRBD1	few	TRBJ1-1	TGTGCCAGCAGCTCATTAGCGCCCGGGACAGCCATGAACACTGAAGCTTTCTTT	CASSSLAPGTAMNTEAFF
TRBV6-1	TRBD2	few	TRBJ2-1	TGTGCCAGCAGTGAATCTAGCGGGGGGGCAAATGAGCAGTTCTTC	CASSESSGGANEQFF
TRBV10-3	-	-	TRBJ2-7	TGTGCCATCAGTGACAGCTACGAGCAGTACTTC	CAISDSYEQYF
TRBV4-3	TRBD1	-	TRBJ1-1	TGCGCCAGCAGCCAAGAGGACAGGTTGAACACTGAAGCTTTCTTT	CASSQEDRLNTEAFF
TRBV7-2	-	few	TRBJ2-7	TGTGCCAGCAGCTTTGGCGGGGCTTCCTACGAGCAGTACTTC	CASSFGGASYEQYF
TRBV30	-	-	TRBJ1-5	TGTGCCTGGAGCCCCGACGGGGACAATCAGCCCCAGCATTTT	CAWSPDGDNQPQHF
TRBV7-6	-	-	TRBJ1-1	TGTGCCAGCAGCTTATATCCGGGAGGTGAAGCTTTCTTT	CASSLYPGGEAFF
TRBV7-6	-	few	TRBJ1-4	TGTGCCAGCAGCTTAGGAGGCCAGCATAATGAAAAACTGTTTTTT	CASSLGGQHNEKLFF
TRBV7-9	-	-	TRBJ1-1	TGTGCCAGCAGCTTAGAGGGGCATATGAACACTGAAGCTTTCTTT	CASSLEGHMNTEAFF
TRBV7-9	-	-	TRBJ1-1	TGTGCCAGCAGCTTACTTGACAGGAACACTGAAGCTTTCTTT	CASSLLDRNTEAFF
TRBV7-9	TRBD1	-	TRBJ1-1	TGTGCCAGCAGCTTAGAAGAGGGACAGGGGGACACTGAAGCTTTCTTT	CASSLEEGQGDTEAFF
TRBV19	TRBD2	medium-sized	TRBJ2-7	TGTGCCAGTAGCCCGGTGACTAGCGGGGGCATCTACGAGCAGTACTTC	CASSPVTSGGIYEQYF
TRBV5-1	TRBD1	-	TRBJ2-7	TGCGCCAGCAGCTTGGCTGGCGGGACAGGAGTCAACGAGCAGTACTTC	CASSLAGGTGVNEQYF
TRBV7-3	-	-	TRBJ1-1	TGTGCCAGCAGCCAGGGGCAGGTGACTGAAGCTTTCTTT	CASSQGQVTEAFF
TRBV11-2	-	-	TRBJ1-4	TGTGCCAGCAGCTTAGTGGGCCCCAGTGTTGAAAAACTGTTTTTT	CASSLVGPSVEKLFF
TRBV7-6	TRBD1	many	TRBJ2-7	TGTGCCAGCAGCTTGACAGGGGGGTACGAGCAGTACTTC	CASSLTGGYEQYF
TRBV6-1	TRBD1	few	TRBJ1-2	TGTGCCAGCAGTCCCCAGACAGGGGCGGCCTATGGCTACACCTTC	CASSPQTGAAYGYTF
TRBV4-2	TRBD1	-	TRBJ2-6	TGTGCCAGCAGCCAAGATCCCTCGACAGGGCCCTTCTCTGGGGCCAACGTCCTGACTTTC	CASSQDPSTGPFSGANVLTF
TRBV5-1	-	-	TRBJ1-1	TGCGCCAGCAGCTTGTTCAGTGACACTGAAGCTTTCTTT	CASSLFSDTEAFF
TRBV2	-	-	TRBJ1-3	TGTGCCAGCATCAGGAACACCATATATTTT	CASIRNTIYF
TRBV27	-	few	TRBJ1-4	TGTGCCAGCGGGGGGACAACTAATGAAAAACTGTTTTTT	CASGGTTNEKLFF
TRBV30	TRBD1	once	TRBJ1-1	TGTGCCTGGGGCAGGGGGTCTGAAGCTTTCTTT	CAWGRGSEAFF
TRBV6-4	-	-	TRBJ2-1	TGTGCCAGCAGTGACGGTCGACTGAATTACAATGAGCAGTTCTTC	CASSDGRLNYNEQFF